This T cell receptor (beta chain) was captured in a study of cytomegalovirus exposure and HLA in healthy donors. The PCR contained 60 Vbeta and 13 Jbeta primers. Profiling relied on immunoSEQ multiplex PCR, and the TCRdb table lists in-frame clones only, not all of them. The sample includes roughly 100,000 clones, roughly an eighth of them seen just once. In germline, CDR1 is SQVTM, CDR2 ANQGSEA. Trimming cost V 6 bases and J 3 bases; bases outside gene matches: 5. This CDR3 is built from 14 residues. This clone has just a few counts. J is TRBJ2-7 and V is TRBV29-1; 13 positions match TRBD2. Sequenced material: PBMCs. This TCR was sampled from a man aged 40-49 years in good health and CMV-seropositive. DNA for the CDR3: TGCAGCGTATTGACTAGCGGGAGGCTCTACGAGCAGTACTTC. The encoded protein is CSVLTSGRLYEQYF.